This entry lists 5 T cell receptor beta chains sequenced from one sample in a study of CD8+ T cells in alopecia areata (dated by TCRdb to 2016 to 2018). The library came from the immunoSEQ multiplex PCR assay. To provide template for TCR sequencing, every sample had RNA extracted and reverse transcribed into cDNA. TCRdb mirrors the immuneACCESS table, restricted to in-frame sequences. Some clones are absent from its copies; in checked studies, under half trace to an unresolved V gene, and the reason for the others is unknown. This sample comprises 100,000 to 120,000 clones, 45% to 60% of them detected only once. The top ten clones comprise 20% to 30% of the sample. The sequenced sample consisted of NKG2D-low CD8+ T cells sorted from blood. This specimen's cell subset or site label, per the study, means: sorted CD8+ NKG2D-low blood T cells. The receptors shown here come from a human donor with alopecia areata.

The chain recombines TRBV29-1 with TRBJ2-5; 12 bases line up with TRBD2. With the DNA end fitting TRBJ2-7 better, the J assignment may be wrong. CDR3 length: 16 amino acids. Germline V gives CDR1 SQVTM, CDR2 ANQGSEA. The CDR3 loop is CSVDGGLAGGSHEQYF. CDR3 sequence (DNA): TGCAGCGTTGATGGCGGGCTAGCGGGAGGGAGCCACGAGCAGTACTTC.

This clone was seen only once. The genes are TRBV11-2 and TRBJ2-3; a weak D match, TRBD1 (7 bases). V was trimmed by 4 bases and J by 4 bases, leaving 15 bases between them. The CDR3 runs to 15 residues. Germline V gene data show CDR1 as SGHAT and CDR2 as FQNNGV. CDR3 amino acids: CASSWRDRDSDTQYF. The CDR3 DNA follows: TGTGCCAGCAGCTGGCGGGACAGAGACTCAGATACGCAGTATTTT. Full variable domain (missing parts from reference TRBV11-2 and TRBJ2-3): EAGVAQSPRYKIIEKRQSVAFWCNPISGHATLYWYQQILGQGPKLLIQFQNNGVVDDSQLPKDRFSAERLKGVDSTLKIQPAKLEDSAVYLCASSWRDRDSDTQYFGPGTRLTVL.

This clone was found a few times. The rearrangement links TRBV5-1 to TRBJ2-1; D not resolved. The germline V gene has CDR1 SGHRS and CDR2 YFSETQ. The CDR3 spans 11 residues. The ends were cut back, 2 bases at V and 7 bases at J, with 4 bases in the middle. This CDR3 is CASSFGNEQFF. The CDR3 DNA is TGCGCCAGCAGCTTTGGGAATGAGCAGTTCTTC.

This chain links TRBV13 with TRBJ2-7; 8 bases are a match to TRBD2. V shed 0 bases and J 5 bases; nucleotides not matched to a gene: 0. CDR1 is PRHDT and CDR2 is FYEKMQ in the germline V gene (reference sequence). The CDR3 has 13 residues. For the CDR3, the DNA is TGTGCCAGCAGCTTAGGACTAGCGGACGAGCAGTACTTC. This sequence encodes CASSLGLADEQYF.

The chain uses TRBV27 and TRBJ2-7; the match to TRBD1 covers 8 bases. The CDR3 has 17 amino acids. V shed 2 bases and J 4 bases; nucleotides not matched to a gene: 13. Germline CDR1 is MNHEY and CDR2 is SMNVEV (reference sequence). The CDR3 sequence: CASSLRWVAGGEYEQYF. As DNA, the CDR3 is TGTGCCAGCAGTTTACGCTGGGTGGCAGGGGGCGAATACGAGCAGTACTTC.